The T cell receptor (beta chain) described here comes from a study of cytomegalovirus exposure and HLA in healthy donors. Turning to the study itself: The study's early data release held tens of millions of unique TCRs from HLA-typed donors. The study, taken as a whole, reports: As a later analysis revealed, most CMV-associated TCR beta chains appeared HLA-restricted.

This CDR3 has 15 amino acids. V lost 5 bases and J lost 0, with 10 bases in between. The germline V gene has CDR1 LNHNV and CDR2 YYDKDF (reference sequence). Primers for the PCR totalled 60 Vbeta and 13 Jbeta. Assay used: immunoSEQ multiplex PCR; TCRdb lists only in-frame clones, some missing. In the table there are some 110,000 clones, roughly 80% of which are singletons. Points on this clone: Its antigen is still unknown.

What was sequenced was PBMCs. The clonotype comes from a young man in good health and CMV-seronegative. The chain recombines TRBV15 with TRBJ1-4; D gene ambiguous. The DNA for the CDR3 is TGTGCCACCAGCCCGGGGAGACCAACTAATGAAAAACTGTTTTTT. It codes for CATSPGRPTNEKLFF.